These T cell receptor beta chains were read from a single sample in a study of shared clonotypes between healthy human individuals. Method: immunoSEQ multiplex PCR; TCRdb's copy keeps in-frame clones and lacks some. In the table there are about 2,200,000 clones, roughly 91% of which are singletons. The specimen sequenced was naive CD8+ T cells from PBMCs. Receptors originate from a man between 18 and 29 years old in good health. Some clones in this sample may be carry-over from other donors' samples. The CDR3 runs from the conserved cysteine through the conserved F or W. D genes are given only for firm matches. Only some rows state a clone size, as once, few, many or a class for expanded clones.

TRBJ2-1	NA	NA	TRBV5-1	TGCGCCAGCAGCTTCCCTCGGCTAGCGCCTTACAATGAGCAGTTCTTC	CASSFPRLAPYNEQFF
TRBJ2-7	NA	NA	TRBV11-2	TGTGCCAGCAGCCCCCGAGGAGGCGGGTCCTACGAGCAGTACTTC	CASSPRGGGSYEQYF
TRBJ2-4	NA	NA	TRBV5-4	TGTGCCAGCAGCTTGGGGTCAAGTTCCAAAAACATTCAGTACTTC	CASSLGSSSKNIQYF
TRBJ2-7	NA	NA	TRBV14	TGTGCCAGCAGCCCCCCAGGACGGAAGAGCTCCTACGAGCAGTACTTC	CASSPPGRKSSYEQYF
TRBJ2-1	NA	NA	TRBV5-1	TGCGCCAGCAGCTCACGACAGGTTGGGGACAATGAGCAGTTCTTC	CASSSRQVGDNEQFF
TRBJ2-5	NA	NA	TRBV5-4	TGTGCCAGCAGCTGGGCCCGGAACCAAGAGACCCAGTACTTC	CASSWARNQETQYF
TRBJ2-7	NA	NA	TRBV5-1	TGCGCCAGCAGCACCCCCCCATACGAGCAGTACTTC	CASSTPPYEQYF
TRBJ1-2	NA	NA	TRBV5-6	TGTGCCAGCAGCTACTCTTCTCCGTATTATGGCTACACCTTC	CASSYSSPYYGYTF
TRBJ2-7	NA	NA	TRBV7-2	TGTGCCAGCAGCCCTTACTTTTACGAGCAGTACTTC	CASSPYFYEQYF
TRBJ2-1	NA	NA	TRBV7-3	TGTGCCAGCAGCCCCACGCGGAGTAGTAACAATGAGCAGTTCTTC	CASSPTRSSNNEQFF
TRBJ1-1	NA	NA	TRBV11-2	TGTGCCAGCAGCCCCCTAGTGAGGACTGAAGCTTTCTTT	CASSPLVRTEAFF
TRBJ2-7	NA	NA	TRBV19	TGTGCCAGTAGTACTACTTCGATGGGTAATTACGAGCAGTACTTC	CASSTTSMGNYEQYF
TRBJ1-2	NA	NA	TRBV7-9	TGTGCCAGCAGCTCCTCCTCCGGGACCTACTATGGCTACACCTTC	CASSSSSGTYYGYTF
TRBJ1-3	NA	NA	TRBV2	TGTGCCAGCGCAGACCCCAGGGGACAAGGAAACACCATATATTTT	CASADPRGQGNTIYF
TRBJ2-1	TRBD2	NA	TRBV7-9	TGTGCCAGCAGCTTTCTAGCGGGATACAATGAGCAGTTCTTC	CASSFLAGYNEQFF
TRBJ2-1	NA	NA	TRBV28	TGTGCCAGCAGTATGAGGGGCTCCTACAATGAGCAGTTCTTC	CASSMRGSYNEQFF
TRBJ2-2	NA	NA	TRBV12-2	TGTGCAAGTCGCTTATTGGGCAGGTACTCTACCGGGGAGCTGTTTTTT	CASRLLGRYSTGELFF
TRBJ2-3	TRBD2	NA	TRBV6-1	TGTGCCAGCAGTGAAGATACTCCACGGACTAGCTCTCGGGCAGATACGCAGTATTTT	CASSEDTPRTSSRADTQYF
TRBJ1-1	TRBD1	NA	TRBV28	TGTGCCAGCAGTTTTATTGACAGGGTGAACACTGAAGCTTTCTTT	CASSFIDRVNTEAFF
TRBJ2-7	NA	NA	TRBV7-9	TGTGCCAGCAGCTTAGGTCCCGGGTTGGGTTCCTACGAGCAGTACTTC	CASSLGPGLGSYEQYF
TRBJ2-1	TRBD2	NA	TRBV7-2	TGTGCCAGCAGCCCTAGCGGAAGGCAGTTCTTC	CASSPSGRQFF
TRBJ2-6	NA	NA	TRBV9	TGTGCCAGCAGCGGAGGCTCTGGGGCCAACGTCCTGACTTTC	CASSGGSGANVLTF
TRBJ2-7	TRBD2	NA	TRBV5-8	TGTGCCAGCAGTCCCGGACTAGCGCGTGCCTACGAGCAGTACTTC	CASSPGLARAYEQYF
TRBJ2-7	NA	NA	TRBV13	TGTGCCAGCAGCCCCCCTGGACGGTCCTACGAGCAGTACTTC	CASSPPGRSYEQYF
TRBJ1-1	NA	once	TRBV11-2	TGTGCCAGCAGCACCCAGGGGACGTCGGGTTCGGTCAACACTGAAGCTTTCTTT	CASSTQGTSGSVNTEAFF
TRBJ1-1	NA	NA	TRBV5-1	TGCGCCAGCAGCTTAGGGGGTACGGACACTGAAGCTTTCTTT	CASSLGGTDTEAFF
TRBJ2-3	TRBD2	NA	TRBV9	TGTGCCAGCAGCGTAGGAGGTAGCGGGAGGGGCACAGATACGCAGTATTTT	CASSVGGSGRGTDTQYF
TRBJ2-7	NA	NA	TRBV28	TGTGCCAGCAGATGGACGGGTACCTACGAGCAGTACTTC	CASRWTGTYEQYF
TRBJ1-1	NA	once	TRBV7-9	TGTGCCAGCAGCGTAGAGGAAGGAGACACTGAAGCTTTCTTT	CASSVEEGDTEAFF
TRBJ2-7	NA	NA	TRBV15	TGTGCCACCAGCAGAGATGACGACGGGATCTACGAGCAGTACTTC	CATSRDDDGIYEQYF
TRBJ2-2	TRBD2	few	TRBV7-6	TGTGCCAGCAGCTTAACAACGGGACTAAGGAACACCGGGGAGCTGTTTTTT	CASSLTTGLRNTGELFF
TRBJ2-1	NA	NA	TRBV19	TGTGCCAGTTCCTGGGGCGGCTACAATGAGCAGTTCTTC	CASSWGGYNEQFF
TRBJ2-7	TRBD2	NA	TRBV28	TGTGCCAGCAGTCCCCGTGGACTAGCGCTGATCTACGAGCAGTACTTC	CASSPRGLALIYEQYF
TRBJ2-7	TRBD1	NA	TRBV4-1	TGCGCCAGCAGCCAGACGACAGGGGCCTACGAGCAGTACTTC	CASSQTTGAYEQYF
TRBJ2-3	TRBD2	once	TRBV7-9	TGTGCCAGCAGCTTAGTAGCGGGAGGCACAGATACGCAGTATTTT	CASSLVAGGTDTQYF
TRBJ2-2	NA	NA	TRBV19	TGTGCCAGTAGTTGGGGAAACACCGGGGAGCTGTTTTTT	CASSWGNTGELFF
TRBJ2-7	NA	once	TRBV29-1	TGCAGCGTTCCATCTGGGTCCCATTACGAGCAGTACTTC	CSVPSGSHYEQYF
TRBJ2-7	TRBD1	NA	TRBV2	TGTGCCAGCAGTGATACCCCCCCAGGGGGCCCCTACGAGCAGTACTTC	CASSDTPPGGPYEQYF
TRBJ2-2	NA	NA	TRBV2	TGTGCCGCCAAAGGGCGGGCCTTACGGAACACCGGGGAGCTGTTTTTT	CAAKGRALRNTGELFF
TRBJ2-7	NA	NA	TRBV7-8	TGTGCCAGCAGTTCCCGGGGCGGAACCTACGAGCAGTACTTC	CASSSRGGTYEQYF
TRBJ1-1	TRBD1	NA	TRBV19	TGTGCCAGTAGTATAGGGGACAGGGTAGGCACTGAAGCTTTCTTT	CASSIGDRVGTEAFF
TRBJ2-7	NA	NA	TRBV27	TGTGCCAGCAGTTATGGGGTGTGGAGTCCCGCCGAGCAGTACTTC	CASSYGVWSPAEQYF
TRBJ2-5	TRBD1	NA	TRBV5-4	TGTGCCAGCAGCCTAAGACAGGGGCGGGAGACCCAGTACTTC	CASSLRQGRETQYF
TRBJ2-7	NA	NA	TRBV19	TGTGCCAGTAGTATAGATGGCTACGAGCAGTACTTC	CASSIDGYEQYF
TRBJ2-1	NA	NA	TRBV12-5	TGTGCTAGTGGTTGGGGAGGAGGACCTTCCTACAATGAGCAGTTCTTC	CASGWGGGPSYNEQFF
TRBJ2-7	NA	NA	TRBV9	TGTGCCAGCAGCTCAAGGAGTAGCGACCCATCCTACGAGCAGTACTTC	CASSSRSSDPSYEQYF
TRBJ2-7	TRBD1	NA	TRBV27	TGTGCCAGCAGTTTTTCTCGCGGGACAGGCATTCACGAGCAGTACTTC	CASSFSRGTGIHEQYF
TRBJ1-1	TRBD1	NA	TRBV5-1	TGCGCCAGCAGCTGGCAGGGGGAAGGGTCTGAAGCTTTCTTT	CASSWQGEGSEAFF
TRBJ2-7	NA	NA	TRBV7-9	TGTGCCAGCAGTCCCGGGACGAACGAGCAGTACTTC	CASSPGTNEQYF
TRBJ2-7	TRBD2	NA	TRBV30	TGTGCCTGGAGTGTACGGGAGGGGATCACCTACGAGCAGTACTTC	CAWSVREGITYEQYF
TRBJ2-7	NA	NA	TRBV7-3	TGTGCCAGCAGCTTAAGCCCAGGGGGGCTCTACGAGCAGTACTTC	CASSLSPGGLYEQYF
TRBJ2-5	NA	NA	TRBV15	TGTGCCACCAGCAGGGGACTTTCGGGGGAGACCCAGTACTTC	CATSRGLSGETQYF
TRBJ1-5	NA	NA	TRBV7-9	TGTGCCAGCAGCGGGGCGGACAATCAGCCCCAGCATTTT	CASSGADNQPQHF
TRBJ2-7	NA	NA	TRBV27	TGTGCCAGCAGTTTATCCCGGGTGACCTACGAGCAGTACTTC	CASSLSRVTYEQYF
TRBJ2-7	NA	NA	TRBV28	TGTGCCAGCAGTCCACCCGGGGCTGGGGCCACCTACGAGCAGTACTTC	CASSPPGAGATYEQYF